This TCR beta chain was identified in a study of beta chain features in type 1 diabetes. Study observations and caveats: Insertion counts at VDJ junctions were lower in type 1 diabetes patients, who also showed more deletions there.

Sorting that relied on CD45RO/CCR7/CD25/CD127/CD95/CD27 yielded CD4+ naive, central memory, regulatory and stem cell-like memory cells. Investigators reverse transcribed all isolated RNA, so they sequenced expressed TCRB transcripts. The data were produced by immunoSEQ multiplex PCR, yet TCRdb's version contains in-frame clones alone and is incomplete. In the table there are approximately 470,000 clones, about 32% of which are singletons. This clone turned up a few times. Its target is not known. The CDR3 has 16 amino acids. Germline CDR1 and CDR2: ENHRY and SYGVKD. Trimming pared 0 bases from V and 0 bases from J, leaving 6 bases between.

The TCR comes from a man between 18 and 29 years old in good health. The sample taken for sequencing was naive CD4+ T cells from blood. The chain combines TRBV10-3 with TRBJ2-6; D call uncertain. CDR3 region: CAISESAYSGANVLTF. CDR3 nucleotides: TGTGCCATCAGTGAGTCAGCGTACTCTGGGGCCAACGTCCTGACTTTC.